The 13 T cell receptor beta chains below all came from one sample that was sequenced in a study of T cell changes during pregnancy in multiple sclerosis (dated by TCRdb to about 2019). Libraries came from the immunoSEQ multiplex PCR assay. TCRdb stores this immuneACCESS table with in-frame sequences only. Part of the clones is absent; in the studies checked, under half of the shortfall reflects unresolved V genes, and no reason is known for the rest. In this sample the table shows roughly 100,000 clones, less than 95% of which occur a single time. Clones ranked in the top ten supply less than 2% of the sample. The source material was peripheral blood, sampled before pregnancy. These TCRs come from a female donor with multiple sclerosis, enrolled in a pregnancy study.

The genes are TRBV18 and TRBJ2-2; a weak D match, TRBD1 (6 bases). V shed 3 bases and J shed 1 base, with 9 bases lying between them. CDR3 size: 15 residues. Germline V CDR1 and CDR2: KGHSH, LQKENI. The CDR3 DNA reads as TGTGCCAGCTCACCTTCACAGGGGAACACCGGGGAGCTGTTTTTT. It translates to CASSPSQGNTGELFF.

The chain joins TRBV2 to TRBJ2-2, with D possibly matching TRBD1 (7 bases). V was shortened by 7 bases and J by 7 bases, with 13 bases between the two germline ends. Germline CDR1 and CDR2: SNHLY and FYNNEI. CDR3 size: 13 residues. The CDR3 spells CASIGGGNGELFF. The CDR3 region has the DNA TGTGCCAGCATAGGGGGCGGGAACGGGGAGCTGTTTTTT.

CDR3 nucleotides: TGTGCCAGCAGCCCCTCGGGACTAGCCGATCTTAAAAACATTCAGTACTTC. It is translated as CASSPSGLADLKNIQYF. This chain joins TRBV9 and TRBJ2-4; 9 bases align to TRBD2. The J segment lost 4 bases and the V segment lost 4 bases, leaving 12 bases of the junction unmatched. In germline, CDR1 is SGDLS, CDR2 YYNGEE. The CDR3 covers 17 residues.

The genes are TRBV19 and TRBJ1-6; 8 nucleotides match TRBD1. The CDR3 length is 17 residues. The germline CDR1 and CDR2 sequences are LNHDA and SQIVND (reference sequence). V lost 3 bases and J lost 8; bases outside the gene matches: 12. The CDR3 coding sequence is TGTGCCAGTAGTATCCCGAACTTCCAGGGGGCACATTCACCCCTCCACTTT. This gives the protein CASSIPNFQGAHSPLHF.

This chain uses TRBV5-1 with TRBJ1-5, with D possibly being TRBD1 (5 bases). Germline assignment: CDR1 SGHRS and CDR2 YFSETQ. The CDR3 totals 14 residues. V gave up 0 bases and J gave up 5 bases, with 9 bases separating them. CDR3 sequence: CASSLGGGDQPQHF. The CDR3 nucleotides are TGCGCCAGCAGCTTGGGGGGCGGAGATCAGCCCCAGCATTTT.

The rearrangement joins TRBV7-2 to TRBJ2-1, with TRBD1 matching over 10 bases. After removal of 0 bases from V and 7 bases from J, the junction contained 6 bases not matched to a gene. CDR3 length: 16 residues. CDR1 SGHTA and CDR2 FQGNSA come from the germline V gene. The CDR3 here is CASSLAGTGAGNEQFF. The CDR3 region has the DNA TGTGCCAGCAGCTTAGCTGGGACAGGGGCTGGGAATGAGCAGTTCTTC.

The chain links TRBV6-5 to TRBJ1-2, with D perhaps matching TRBD1 (5 bases). The CDR3 extends over 14 amino acids. Germline V gene lookup returns CDR1 MNHEY and CDR2 SVGAGI. V was shortened by 6 bases and J by 4 bases, with 15 bases between the two germline ends. The DNA for the CDR3 is TGTGCCAGCAGCAGCCCGGGGGAGAGCTATGGCTACACCTTC. This sequence encodes CASSSPGESYGYTF.

The chain combines TRBV4-3 with TRBJ2-7; possible D gene TRBD2, 6 bases. The CDR3 contains 14 residues. Per germline, CDR1 LGHNA and CDR2 YSLEER. Trimming cost V 3 bases and J 7 bases, with 16 bases left between them. CDR3 DNA sequence: TGCGCCAGCAGCCAGGGAGGAGGGACTGGGGAGCAGTACTTC. Encoded protein: CASSQGGGTGEQYF.

This chain joins TRBV4-1 and TRBJ1-4, with a weak D call TRBD1 (5 bases). The germline CDR1 and CDR2 sequences are MGHRA and YSYEKL. The CDR3 is 16 amino acids. V shed 0 bases and J shed 10 bases, with 18 bases lying between them. As DNA, the CDR3 is TGCGCCAGCAGCCAAGAGGAGAGACAACGAAGGGGAAAACTGTTTTTT. Its protein is CASSQEERQRRGKLFF.

This chain links TRBV5-6 with TRBJ2-2, with D perhaps TRBD2 (5 bases). V shed 1 base and J shed 3 bases, with 10 bases lying between them. Germline-derived CDR1 and CDR2 are SGHDT and YYEEEE. The CDR3 covers 15 residues. The CDR3 DNA reads TGTGCCAGCAGCTTGACGGGGTTTGACACCGGGGAGCTGTTTTTT. It translates to CASSLTGFDTGELFF.

The chain couples TRBV7-3 to TRBJ2-5, with unresolved D. V gave up 3 bases and J gave up 5 bases, with 10 bases separating them. The CDR3 totals 13 residues. Germline CDR1 is SGHTA and CDR2 is FQGTGA. The CDR3 nucleotides are TGTGCCAGCAGCTTTAACGGTTGGGAGACCCAGTACTTC. Translated, it gives CASSFNGWETQYF.

The V gene is TRBV18, the J gene TRBJ1-3; no clear D. Deletions cut 6 bases from V and 0 bases from J, with 12 bases between. This CDR3 is built from 15 residues. Looked up from germline, CDR1 is KGHSH and CDR2 is LQKENI. This chain's CDR3 is CASSRPPNSGNTIYF. The CDR3 nucleotides are TGTGCCAGCTCGCGGCCACCGAACTCTGGAAACACCATATATTTT.

This rearrangement joins TRBV11-2 to TRBJ1-1; D is uncertain. Trimming took off 4 bases at V and 4 bases at J, with 10 bases between the two ends. This CDR3 has 13 residues. Germline V CDR1 and CDR2: SGHAT, FQNNGV. Written as DNA, the CDR3 is TGTGCCAGCAGCTCGAGCCCTCCCACTGAAGCTTTCTTT. This sequence encodes CASSSSPPTEAFF.